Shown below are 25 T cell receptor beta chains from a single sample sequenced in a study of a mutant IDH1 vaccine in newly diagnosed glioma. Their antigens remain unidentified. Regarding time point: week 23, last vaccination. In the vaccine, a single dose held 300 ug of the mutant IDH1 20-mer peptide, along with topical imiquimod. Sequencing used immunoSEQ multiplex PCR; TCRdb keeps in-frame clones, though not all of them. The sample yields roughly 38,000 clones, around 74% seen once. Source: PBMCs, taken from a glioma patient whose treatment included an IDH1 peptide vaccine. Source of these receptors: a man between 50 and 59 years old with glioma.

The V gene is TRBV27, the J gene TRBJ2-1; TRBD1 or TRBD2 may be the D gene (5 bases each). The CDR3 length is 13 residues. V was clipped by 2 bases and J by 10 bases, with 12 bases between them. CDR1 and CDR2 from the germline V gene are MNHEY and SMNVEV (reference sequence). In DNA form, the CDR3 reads TGTGCCAGCAGTTTACAGGGATCGGGGGAGCAGTTCTTC. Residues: CASSLQGSGEQFF.

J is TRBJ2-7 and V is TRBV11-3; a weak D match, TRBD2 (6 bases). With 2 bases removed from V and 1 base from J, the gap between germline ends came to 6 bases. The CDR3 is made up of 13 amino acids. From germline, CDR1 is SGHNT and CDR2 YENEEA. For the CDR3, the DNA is TGTGCCAGCAGCTTACGGGAGTCCTACGAGCAGTACTTC. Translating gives CASSLRESYEQYF.

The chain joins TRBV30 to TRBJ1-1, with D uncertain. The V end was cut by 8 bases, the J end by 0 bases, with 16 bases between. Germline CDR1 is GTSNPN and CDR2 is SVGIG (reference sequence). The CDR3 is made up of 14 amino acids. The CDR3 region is CAQKGDTLNTEAFF. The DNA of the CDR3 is TGTGCCCAAAAGGGAGATACATTGAACACTGAAGCTTTCTTT.

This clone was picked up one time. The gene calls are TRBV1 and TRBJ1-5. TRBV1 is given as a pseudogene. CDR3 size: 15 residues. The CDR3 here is CTSSPGGPGGQPQHF. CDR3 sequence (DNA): TGCACCAGCAGCCCCGGGGGTCCGGGCGGTCAGCCCCAGCATTTT.

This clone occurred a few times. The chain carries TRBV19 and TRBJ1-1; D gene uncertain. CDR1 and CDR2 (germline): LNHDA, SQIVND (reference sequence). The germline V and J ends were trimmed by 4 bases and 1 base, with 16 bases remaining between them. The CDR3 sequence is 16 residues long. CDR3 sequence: CASSNRRTGRNTEAFF. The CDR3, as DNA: TGTGCCAGTAGTAACCGCAGAACTGGGCGGAACACTGAAGCTTTCTTT.

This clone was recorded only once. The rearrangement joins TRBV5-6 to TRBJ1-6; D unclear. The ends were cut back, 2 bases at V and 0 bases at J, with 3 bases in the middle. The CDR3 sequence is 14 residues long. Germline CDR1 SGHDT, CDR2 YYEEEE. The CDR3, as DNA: TGTGCCAGCAGCTTACGCTCCTATAATTCACCCCTCCACTTT. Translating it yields CASSLRSYNSPLHF.

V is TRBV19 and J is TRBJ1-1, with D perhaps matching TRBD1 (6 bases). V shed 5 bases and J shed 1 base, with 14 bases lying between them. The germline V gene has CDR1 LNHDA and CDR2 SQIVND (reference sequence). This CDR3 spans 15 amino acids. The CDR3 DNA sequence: TGTGCCAGTAGTCGAAACCGGGACAAGAACACTGAAGCTTTCTTT. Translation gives CASSRNRDKNTEAFF.

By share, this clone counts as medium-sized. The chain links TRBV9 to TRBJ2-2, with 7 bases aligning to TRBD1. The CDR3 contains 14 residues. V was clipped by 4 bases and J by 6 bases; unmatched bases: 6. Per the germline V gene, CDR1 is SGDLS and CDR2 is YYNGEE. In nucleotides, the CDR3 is TGTGCCAGCAGCCCTCTCACAGGGGCCGGGGAGCTGTTTTTT. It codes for CASSPLTGAGELFF.

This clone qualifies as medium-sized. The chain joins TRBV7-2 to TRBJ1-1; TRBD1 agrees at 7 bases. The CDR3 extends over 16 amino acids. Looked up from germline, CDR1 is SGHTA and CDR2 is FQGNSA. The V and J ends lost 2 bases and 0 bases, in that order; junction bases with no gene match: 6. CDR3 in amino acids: CASSLSEGQLNTEAFF. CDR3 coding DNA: TGTGCCAGCAGCTTATCTGAGGGACAGCTGAACACTGAAGCTTTCTTT.

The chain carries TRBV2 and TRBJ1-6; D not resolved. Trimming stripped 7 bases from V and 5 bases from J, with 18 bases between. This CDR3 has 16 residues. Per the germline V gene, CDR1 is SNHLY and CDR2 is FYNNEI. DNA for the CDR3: TGTGCCAGCACCCCGGAGCGCAGCCATCATAATTCACCCCTCCACTTT. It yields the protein CASTPERSHHNSPLHF.

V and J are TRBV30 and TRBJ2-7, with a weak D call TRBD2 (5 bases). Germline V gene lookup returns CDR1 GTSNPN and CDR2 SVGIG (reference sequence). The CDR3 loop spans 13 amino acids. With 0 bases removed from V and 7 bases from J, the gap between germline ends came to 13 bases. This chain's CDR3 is CAWSVRRADEQYF. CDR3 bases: TGTGCCTGGAGTGTACGGCGGGCGGATGAGCAGTACTTC.

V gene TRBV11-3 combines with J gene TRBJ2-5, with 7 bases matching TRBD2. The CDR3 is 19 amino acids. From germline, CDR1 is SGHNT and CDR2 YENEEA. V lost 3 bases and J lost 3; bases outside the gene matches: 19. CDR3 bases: TGTGCCAGCAGCTTGGGCACCCTCTACGGGGGGAGAAAGGAAGAGACCCAGTACTTC. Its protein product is CASSLGTLYGGRKEETQYF. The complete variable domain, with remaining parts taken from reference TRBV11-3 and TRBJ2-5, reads EAGVVQSPRYKIIEKKQPVAFWCNPISGHNTLYWYLQNLGQGPELLIRYENEEAVDDSQLPKDRFSAERLKGVDSTLKIQPAELGDSAVYLCASSLGTLYGGRKEETQYFGPGTRLLVL.

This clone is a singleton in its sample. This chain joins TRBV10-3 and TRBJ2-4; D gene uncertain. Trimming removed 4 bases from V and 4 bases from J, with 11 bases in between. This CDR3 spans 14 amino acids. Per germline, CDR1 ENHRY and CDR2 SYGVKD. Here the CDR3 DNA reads TGTGCCATCAGTGTTCAACTCCAAAAAAACATTCAGTACTTC. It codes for CAISVQLQKNIQYF.

DNA for the CDR3: TGTGCCAGCAGTGGGGGGACAGGCTCCTACGAGCAGTACTTC. Its translation is CASSGGTGSYEQYF. The V and J genes are TRBV25-1 and TRBJ2-7, with 8 bases lining up with TRBD1. V lost 4 bases, J lost 0 bases, and 2 bases stayed unmatched. The CDR3 has 14 residues. Germline CDR1 MGHDK, CDR2 SYGVNS.

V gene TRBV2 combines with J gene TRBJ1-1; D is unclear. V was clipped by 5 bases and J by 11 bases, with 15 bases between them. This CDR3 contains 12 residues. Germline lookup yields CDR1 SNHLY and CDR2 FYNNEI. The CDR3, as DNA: TGTGCCAGCAGTCCGGACCTGGTACTGGCTTTCTTT. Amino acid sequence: CASSPDLVLAFF.

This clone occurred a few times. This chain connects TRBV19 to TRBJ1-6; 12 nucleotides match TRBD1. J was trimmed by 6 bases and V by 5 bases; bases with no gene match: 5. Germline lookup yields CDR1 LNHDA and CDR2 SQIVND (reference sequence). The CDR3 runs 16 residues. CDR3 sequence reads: CASSYPGQGANSPLHF. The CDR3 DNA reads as TGTGCCAGTAGTTACCCGGGACAGGGGGCTAATTCACCCCTCCACTTT.

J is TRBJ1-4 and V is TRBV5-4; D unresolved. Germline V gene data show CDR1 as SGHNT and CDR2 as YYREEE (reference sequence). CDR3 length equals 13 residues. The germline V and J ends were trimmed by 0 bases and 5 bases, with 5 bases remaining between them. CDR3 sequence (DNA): TGTGCCAGCAGCTTGGCCCCAAATGAAAAACTGTTTTTT. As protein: CASSLAPNEKLFF.

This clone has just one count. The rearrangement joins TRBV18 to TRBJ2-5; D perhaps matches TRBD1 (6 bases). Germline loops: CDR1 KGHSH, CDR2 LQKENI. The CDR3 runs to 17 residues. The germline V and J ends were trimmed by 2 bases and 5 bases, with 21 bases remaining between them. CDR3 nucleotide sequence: TGTGCCAGCTCACCAAACCGGTTTACAGGGCCCCCGGAGACCCAGTACTTC. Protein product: CASSPNRFTGPPETQYF.

The DNA of the CDR3 is TGTGCCAGCAGGCACAGAAACTACGAGCAGTACTTC. Its protein is CASRHRNYEQYF. This chain uses TRBV28 with TRBJ2-7, with no clear D. Trimming pared 6 bases from V and 3 bases from J, leaving 9 bases between. The V gene's germline CDR1 is MDHEN and CDR2 SYDVKM. This CDR3 comprises 12 residues.

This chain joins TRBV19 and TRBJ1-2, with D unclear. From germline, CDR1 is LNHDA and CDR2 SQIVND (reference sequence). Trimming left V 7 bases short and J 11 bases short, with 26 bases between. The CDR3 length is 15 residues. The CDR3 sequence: CASTATDSSPLGYTF. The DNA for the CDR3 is TGTGCCAGTACCGCGACGGACTCGTCCCCCTTGGGGTACACCTTC.

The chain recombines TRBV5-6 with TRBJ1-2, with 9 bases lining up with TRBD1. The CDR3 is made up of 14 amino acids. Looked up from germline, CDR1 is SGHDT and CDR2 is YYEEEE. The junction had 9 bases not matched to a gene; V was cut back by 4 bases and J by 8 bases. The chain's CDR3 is CASSPGTGRKGYTF. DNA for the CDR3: TGTGCCAGCAGCCCCGGGACAGGGAGAAAGGGCTACACCTTC.

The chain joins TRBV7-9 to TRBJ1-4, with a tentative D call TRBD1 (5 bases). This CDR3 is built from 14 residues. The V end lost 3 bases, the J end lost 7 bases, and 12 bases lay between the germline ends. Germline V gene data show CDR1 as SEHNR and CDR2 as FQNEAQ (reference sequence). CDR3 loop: CASSFPSGGEKLFF. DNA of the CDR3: TGTGCCAGCAGCTTCCCGAGTGGGGGTGAAAAACTGTTTTTT.

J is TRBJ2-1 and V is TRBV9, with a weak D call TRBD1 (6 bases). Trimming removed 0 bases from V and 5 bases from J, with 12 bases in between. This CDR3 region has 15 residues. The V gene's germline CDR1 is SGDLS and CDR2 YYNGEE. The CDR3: CASSVVEGVNNEQFF. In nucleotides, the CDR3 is TGTGCCAGCAGCGTAGTTGAGGGGGTCAACAATGAGCAGTTCTTC.

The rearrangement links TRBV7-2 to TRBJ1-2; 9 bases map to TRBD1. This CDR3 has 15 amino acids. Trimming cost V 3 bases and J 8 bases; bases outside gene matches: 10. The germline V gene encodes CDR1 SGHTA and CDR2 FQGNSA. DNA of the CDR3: TGTGCCAGCAGCTTCGGGGGACAGGGATTGGGGGGCTACACCTTC. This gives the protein CASSFGGQGLGGYTF.

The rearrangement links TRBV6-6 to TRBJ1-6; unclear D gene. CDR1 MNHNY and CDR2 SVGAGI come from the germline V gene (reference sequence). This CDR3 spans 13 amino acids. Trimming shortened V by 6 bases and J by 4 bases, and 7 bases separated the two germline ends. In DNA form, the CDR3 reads TGTGCCAGCAGAGGCAGTTATAATTCACCCCTCCACTTT. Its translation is CASRGSYNSPLHF.